The rows below give T cell receptor beta chains drawn from one sample of a study of OX40 agonist ivuxolimab in advanced cancers. Some clones are missing from TCRdb's copy, which holds only in-frame ones; the method was immunoSEQ multiplex PCR. The sample yields tens of thousands of clones, about 83% seen once. The material was CD4+ or CD8+ T cells sorted from blood, obtained in a trial of the OX40 agonist ivuxolimab. Receptor source: an adult with an advanced solid tumor such as melanoma, head and neck, liver or kidney cancer. Both conserved end residues are part of each CDR3.

v_gene	CDR3aa
TRBV7-2	CASSLEDAKTQYF
TRBV6-5	CASSYSGGPNEKLFF
TRBV19	CASSIDAGTVSYNEQFF
TRBV4-1	CASSDGVVAKNIQYF
TRBV6-6	CASRQYSNQPQHF
TRBV27	CASSFMGSYGYTF
TRBV4-1	CASSQQQATAQHF
TRBV6-1	CASKTSLTNTEAFF
TRBV7-2	CASSFTGAWSNQPQHF
TRBV18	CASSPQGTAYEQYF
TRBV15	CATSRVDQPQHF
TRBV5-1	CASSFQGIGETQYF
TRBV7-2	CASSLGRQGSQPQHF
TRBV11-3	CASSPYNNGELFF
TRBV11-2	CASSLVIYNEQFF
TRBV7-7	CASSLTFEGLHEQFF
TRBV6-5	CASSYSTTGGEKLFF
TRBV5-1	CASSLGGGELFF
TRBV2	CASSNRGAFGAFF
TRBV7-2	CASSRGSSNTEAFF
TRBV14	CASSQEGTAYYGYTF
TRBV7-2	CASKAGRTAGYTF
TRBV7-9	CASGQRNTEAFF
TRBV5-4	CASRRTVDNSPLHF
TRBV18	CASSPTQNTGELFF
TRBV5-1	CASSPFSSTDTQYF
TRBV28	CASSRIDSFNYGYTF
TRBV5-1	CASDTRGPSPLHF
TRBV4-3	CASSPGTVDQPQHF
TRBV15	CATSRDSQAYGYTF
TRBV5-1	CASSAEEDSPLHF
TRBV2	CASSVYSSGNTIYF
TRBV5-1	CASSLDSTPTNTGELFF
TRBV19	CASTHYRGGYTF
TRBV4-1	CASSQVPPLWGQPQHF
TRBV14	CASSPRTGSTEAFF
TRBV2	CASSADGANTGELFF
TRBV7-2	CASSYGTGGLDGYTF
TRBV4-3	CASSQDPGGYEKLFF
TRBV9	CASSVAGGPTYGYTF